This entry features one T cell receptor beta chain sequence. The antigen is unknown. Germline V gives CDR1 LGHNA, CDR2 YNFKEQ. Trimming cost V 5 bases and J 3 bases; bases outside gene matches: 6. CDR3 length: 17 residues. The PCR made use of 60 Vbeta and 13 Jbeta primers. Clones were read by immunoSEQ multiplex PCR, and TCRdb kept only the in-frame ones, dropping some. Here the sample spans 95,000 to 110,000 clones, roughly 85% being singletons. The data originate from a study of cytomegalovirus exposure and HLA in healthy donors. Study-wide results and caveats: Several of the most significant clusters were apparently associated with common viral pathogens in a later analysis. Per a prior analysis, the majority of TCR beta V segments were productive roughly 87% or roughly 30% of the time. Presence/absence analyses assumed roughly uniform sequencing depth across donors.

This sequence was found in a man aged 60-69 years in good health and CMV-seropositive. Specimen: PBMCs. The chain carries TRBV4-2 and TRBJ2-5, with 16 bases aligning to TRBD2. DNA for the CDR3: TGTGCCAGCAGCGAGCCCGGGACTAGCGGGGGGGAAGAGACCCAGTACTTC. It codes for CASSEPGTSGGEETQYF.